This T cell receptor (beta chain) was recovered during a study of beta chain features in type 1 diabetes. About the research overall: Researchers looked at roughly 110 million sorted cells across all samples. Study-level findings and limits: A moderate, significant TCRB CDR3 shortening appeared in type 1 diabetes across four CD4+ subsets. The influence of HLA type on TCRB rearrangement stayed undetermined. Although PCR might favor shorter templates, it would do so equally in patients and controls.

The CDR3 contains 14 residues. V was pared by 4 bases and J by 9 bases, with 16 bases between. CDR1 and CDR2 from the germline V gene are GTSNPN and SVGIG (reference sequence). As to this clone: The antigen remains undetermined.

The whole isolated RNA underwent reverse transcription, so sequencing captured expressed TCRB transcripts. Data came from immunoSEQ multiplex PCR; TCRdb stores just in-frame clones and leaves some out. The data show about 640,000 clones, approximately 13% seen once. The sequenced sample was naive CD4+ T cells from blood. The rearrangement joins TRBV30 to TRBJ1-6; a possible D gene is TRBD1 (5 bases). This TCR came from a young man with type 1 diabetes. In nucleotides, the CDR3 is TGTGCCTGGACTCCGGGACGACGATTTTCACCCCTCCACTTT. It yields the protein CAWTPGRRFSPLHF.